Presented here are 12 T cell receptor beta chains from one specimen sequenced in a study of shared clonotypes between healthy human individuals (dated by TCRdb to about 2020). For the CD8 naive samples, CD45RO-negative cells were positively selected for CCR7, yielding a CD45RA+CCR7+ population from which TemRA cells were excluded. Library prep was done by the immunoSEQ multiplex PCR assay. In its TCRdb copy, this immuneACCESS table keeps in-frame sequences only and misses some clones. Where compared with another copy, unresolved V genes explain less than half of these, and the others have no known cause. In all, the sample holds a few million clones, and about 94% of those were seen once. Together, the top ten hold about 1.7% of the sample. Sequenced sample: naive CD8+ T cells from PBMCs. The sample's cell subset or site, from its label and the paper: CD45RA+CCR7+. These TCRs come from a man younger than 35 in good health. Some clones in this sample may be carry-over from other donors' samples.

This clone was seen just once. The chain combines TRBV29-1 with TRBJ2-7, with 9 bases matching TRBD1. The junction had 15 bases not matched to a gene; V was cut back by 6 bases and J by 3 bases. Per germline, CDR1 SQVTM and CDR2 ANQGSEA. The CDR3 extends over 16 amino acids. Here the CDR3 reads CSVAVPGTGSIYEQYF. The CDR3 nucleotides are TGCAGCGTGGCTGTTCCTGGGACAGGGTCTATCTACGAGCAGTACTTC.

The chain carries TRBV5-1 and TRBJ1-3; 9 bases match TRBD1. CDR3 length: 20 residues. Germline CDR1 reads SGHRS; CDR2 reads YFSETQ. The junction had 17 bases not matched to a gene; V was cut back by 4 bases and J by 0 bases. This CDR3 is CASSPLPRDRVGVSGNTIYF. The CDR3 nucleotides read TGCGCCAGCAGCCCACTCCCCCGGGACAGGGTAGGAGTCTCTGGAAACACCATATATTTT.

This clone was seen once. The chain links TRBV4-2 to TRBJ2-7; 8 bases agree with TRBD2. The junction had 3 bases not matched to a gene; V was cut back by 1 base and J by 4 bases. There are 14 residues in the CDR3. Germline V gives CDR1 LGHNA, CDR2 YNFKEQ. The CDR3 coding sequence is TGTGCCAGCAGCCAAGGACTAGCGCGATACGAGCAGTACTTC. This encodes CASSQGLARYEQYF.

The V gene is TRBV16, the J gene TRBJ2-3, with TRBD2 matching 10 bases. CDR3 size: 17 residues. J was trimmed by 8 bases and V by 3 bases; bases with no gene match: 14. Germline CDR1 is KGHSY and CDR2 is FQNENV. The CDR3 loop is CASSQAYLSGRGSTQYF. Here the CDR3 DNA reads TGTGCCAGCAGCCAGGCCTATCTCAGCGGGAGGGGAAGTACGCAGTATTTT.

The chain uses TRBV6-1 and TRBJ2-2; 7 nucleotides agree with TRBD2. J gave up 1 base and V 2 bases, and 7 bases lay outside the gene matches. Germline-derived CDR1 and CDR2 are MNHNS and SASEGT. The CDR3 is 17 amino acids. The CDR3 loop reads CASSEPPGGLNTGELFF. DNA for the CDR3: TGTGCCAGCAGTGAACCCCCCGGGGGGTTGAACACCGGGGAGCTGTTTTTT.

The V and J genes are TRBV10-3 and TRBJ2-5, with D tentatively TRBD1 (5 bases). The J call could be wrong; TRBJ2-7 is a better fit for the DNA end. This CDR3 spans 13 amino acids. Germline V gives CDR1 ENHRY, CDR2 SYGVKD. The CDR3 region is CAIKGASTYEQYF. The CDR3 DNA follows: TGTGCCATCAAAGGGGCTTCAACCTACGAGCAGTACTTC.

The rearrangement links TRBV28 to TRBJ2-7, with 10 bases identical to TRBD2. Per germline, CDR1 MDHEN and CDR2 SYDVKM. V trimming: 4 bases; J trimming: 1 base; junction bases outside the gene matches: 13. The CDR3 spans 18 residues. The CDR3: CASSSTSLTSGDSYEQYF. The CDR3 DNA reads TGTGCCAGCAGTTCTACTAGCCTTACTAGCGGGGATTCCTACGAGCAGTACTTC.

This chain links TRBV12-5 with TRBJ2-1; D remains unclear. The V gene lost 7 bases and the J gene lost 4 bases, with 14 bases spanning the gap. Per the germline V gene, CDR1 is LGHNT and CDR2 is FRNRAP. This CDR3 has 14 residues. CDR3 region: CASVKLKGYNEQFF. In DNA, the CDR3 is TGTGCTAGTGTTAAATTAAAAGGGTACAATGAGCAGTTCTTC.

With respect to this clone: Other DNA variants within this sample encode the same CDR3. V usage is TRBV27 and J usage is TRBJ2-7; 12 bases fit TRBD2. V was pared by 5 bases and J by 3 bases, with 5 bases of the junction left unmatched. Germline V lookup: CDR1 MNHEY, CDR2 SMNVEV (reference sequence). The CDR3 totals 15 residues. The CDR3 DNA sequence: TGTGCCAGCAGTATCAGACTAGCGGGGGTCTACGAGCAGTACTTC. Translating it yields CASSIRLAGVYEQYF.

In regard to this clone: The sample has other DNA sequences that encode this CDR3 too. The chain is built from TRBV4-1 and TRBJ1-1; unclear D gene. Germline CDR1 MGHRA, CDR2 YSYEKL. Trimming removed 0 bases from V and 8 bases from J, with 7 bases in between. The CDR3 has 12 amino acids. The chain's CDR3 is CASSQDLVEAFF. Here the CDR3 DNA reads TGCGCCAGCAGCCAAGATCTTGTGGAAGCTTTCTTT.

CDR3 DNA: TGCGCCAGCAGCGGGGACGGGGTGAGCTCCTATAATTCACCCCTCCACTTT. This sequence encodes CASSGDGVSSYNSPLHF. The chain carries TRBV5-1 and TRBJ1-6, with D possibly TRBD1 on 5 matching bases. The CDR3 is 17 amino acids. The germline V gene has CDR1 SGHRS and CDR2 YFSETQ. Trimming cost V 4 bases and J 0 bases, with 14 bases left between them.

For the CDR3, the DNA is TGTGCCAGCAGCCCCCGCACAGATACGCAGTATTTT. It codes for CASSPRTDTQYF. This chain links TRBV7-3 with TRBJ2-3; no clear D. Trimming stripped 5 bases from V and 1 base from J, with 4 bases between. CDR1 SGHTA and CDR2 FQGTGA come from the germline V gene. The CDR3 is 12 residues long.